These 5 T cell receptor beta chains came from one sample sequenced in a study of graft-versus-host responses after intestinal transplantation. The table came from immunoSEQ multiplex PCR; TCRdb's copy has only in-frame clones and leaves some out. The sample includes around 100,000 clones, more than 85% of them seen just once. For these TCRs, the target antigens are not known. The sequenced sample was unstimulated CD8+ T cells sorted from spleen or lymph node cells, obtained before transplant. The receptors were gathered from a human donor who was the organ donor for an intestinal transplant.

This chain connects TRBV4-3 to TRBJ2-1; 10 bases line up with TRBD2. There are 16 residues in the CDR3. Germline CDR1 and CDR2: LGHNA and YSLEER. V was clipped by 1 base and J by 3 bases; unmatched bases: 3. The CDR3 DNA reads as TGCGCCAGCAGCCAAGGAGGACTAGCGGACTACAATGAGCAGTTCTTC. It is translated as CASSQGGLADYNEQFF.

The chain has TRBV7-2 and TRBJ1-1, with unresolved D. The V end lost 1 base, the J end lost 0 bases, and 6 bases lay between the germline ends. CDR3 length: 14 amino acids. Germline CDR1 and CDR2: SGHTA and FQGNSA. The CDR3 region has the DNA TGTGCCAGCAGCTTAGGGTCTTTGAACACTGAAGCTTTCTTT. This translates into CASSLGSLNTEAFF.

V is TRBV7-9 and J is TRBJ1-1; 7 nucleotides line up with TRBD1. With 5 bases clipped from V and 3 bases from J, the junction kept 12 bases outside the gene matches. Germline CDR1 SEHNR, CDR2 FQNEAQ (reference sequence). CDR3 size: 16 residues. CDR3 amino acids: CASSTGVSVVYTEAFF. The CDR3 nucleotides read TGTGCCAGCAGCACAGGGGTTTCAGTCGTGTACACTGAAGCTTTCTTT. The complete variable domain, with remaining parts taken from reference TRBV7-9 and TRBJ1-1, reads DTGVSQNPRHKITKRGQNVTFRCDPISEHNRLYWYRQTLGQGPEFLTYFQNEAQLEKSRLLSDRFSAERPKGSFSTLEIQRTEQGDSAMYLCASSTGVSVVYTEAFFGQGTRLTVV.

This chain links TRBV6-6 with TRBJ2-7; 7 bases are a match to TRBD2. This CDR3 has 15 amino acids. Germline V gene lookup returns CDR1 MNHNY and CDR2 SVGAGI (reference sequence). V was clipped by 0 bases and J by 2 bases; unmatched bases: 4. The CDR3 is CASSYSERGAYEQYF. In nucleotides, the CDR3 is TGTGCCAGCAGTTACTCCGAGCGGGGAGCCTACGAGCAGTACTTC.

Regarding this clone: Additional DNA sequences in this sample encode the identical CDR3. This chain's CDR3 is CASSQGNEQFF. The CDR3 nucleotides are TGCGCCAGCAGCCAAGGGAATGAGCAGTTCTTC. V and J are TRBV4-1 and TRBJ2-1; no firm D call. The CDR3 spans 11 residues. Germline V gene sequence: CDR1 MGHRA, CDR2 YSYEKL. Trimming cost V 1 base and J 7 bases, with 2 bases left between them.